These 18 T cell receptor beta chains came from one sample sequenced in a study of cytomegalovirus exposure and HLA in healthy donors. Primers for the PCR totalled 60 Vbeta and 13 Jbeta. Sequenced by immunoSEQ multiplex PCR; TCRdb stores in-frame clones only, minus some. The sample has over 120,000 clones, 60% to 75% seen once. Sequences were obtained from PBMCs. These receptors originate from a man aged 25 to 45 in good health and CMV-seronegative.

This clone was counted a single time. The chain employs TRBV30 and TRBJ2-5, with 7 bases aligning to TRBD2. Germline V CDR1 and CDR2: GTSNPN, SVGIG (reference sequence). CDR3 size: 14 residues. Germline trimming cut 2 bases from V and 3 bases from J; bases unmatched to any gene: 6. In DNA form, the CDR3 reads TGTGCCTGGAGTCTAAGGGGAGGGGAAGAGACCCAGTACTTC. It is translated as CAWSLRGGEETQYF.

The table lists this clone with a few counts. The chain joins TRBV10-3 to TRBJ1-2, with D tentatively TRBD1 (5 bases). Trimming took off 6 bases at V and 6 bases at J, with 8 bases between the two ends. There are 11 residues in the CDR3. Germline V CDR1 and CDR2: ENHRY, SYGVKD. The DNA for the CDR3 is TGTGCCATCAGGACAGTCGATGGCTACACCTTC. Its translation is CAIRTVDGYTF.

The CDR3 DNA reads as TGTGCCAGCAGTTACAATTCGGGGTTGCACACTGAAGCTTTCTTT. It codes for CASSYNSGLHTEAFF. The chain is built from TRBV6-6 and TRBJ1-1, with D unresolved. The germline V and J ends were trimmed by 2 bases and 3 bases, with 13 bases remaining between them. This CDR3 is 15 amino acids long. Germline CDR1 MNHNY, CDR2 SVGAGI (reference sequence).

CDR3 in amino acids: CASSWGQGDYGYTF. The CDR3 coding sequence is TGTGCCAGCTCGTGGGGACAGGGGGACTATGGCTACACCTTC. The chain uses TRBV18 and TRBJ1-2, with 11 bases lining up with TRBD1. Germline V CDR1 and CDR2: KGHSH, LQKENI. The length of the CDR3 is 14 residues. The V and J ends lost 6 bases and 3 bases, in that order; junction bases with no gene match: 3. Full variable domain (remainder filled in from reference TRBV18 and TRBJ1-2): NAGVMQNPRHLVRRRGQEARLRCSPMKGHSHVYWYRQLPEEGLKFMVYLQKENIIDESGMPKERFSAEFPKEGPSILRIQQVVRGDSAAYFCASSWGQGDYGYTFGSGTRLTVV.

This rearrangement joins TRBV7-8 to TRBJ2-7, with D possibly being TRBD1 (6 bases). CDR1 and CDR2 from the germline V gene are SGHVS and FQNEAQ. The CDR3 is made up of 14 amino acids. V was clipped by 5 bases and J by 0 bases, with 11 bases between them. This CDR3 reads CASSTTRGSYEQYF. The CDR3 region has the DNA TGTGCCAGCAGCACGACCAGGGGCTCCTACGAGCAGTACTTC.

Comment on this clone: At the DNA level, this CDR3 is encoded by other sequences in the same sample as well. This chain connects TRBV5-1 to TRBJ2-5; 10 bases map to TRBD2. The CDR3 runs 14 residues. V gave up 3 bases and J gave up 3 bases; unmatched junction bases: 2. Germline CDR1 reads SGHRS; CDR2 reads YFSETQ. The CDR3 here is CASSSLAGEETQYF. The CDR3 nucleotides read TGCGCCAGCAGCTCCCTAGCGGGAGAAGAGACCCAGTACTTC. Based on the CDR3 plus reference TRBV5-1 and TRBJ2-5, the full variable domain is KAGVTQTPRYLIKTRGQQVTLSCSPISGHRSVSWYQQTPGQGLQFLFEYFSETQRNKGNFPGRFSGRQFSNSRSEMNVSTLELGDSALYLCASSSLAGEETQYFGPGTRLLVL.

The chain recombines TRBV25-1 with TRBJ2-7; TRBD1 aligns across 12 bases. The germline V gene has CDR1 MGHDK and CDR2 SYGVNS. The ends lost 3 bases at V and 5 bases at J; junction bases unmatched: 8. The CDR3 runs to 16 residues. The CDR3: CASSEWGGTGGNEQYF. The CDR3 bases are TGTGCCAGCAGTGAGTGGGGTGGGACAGGGGGCAACGAGCAGTACTTC.

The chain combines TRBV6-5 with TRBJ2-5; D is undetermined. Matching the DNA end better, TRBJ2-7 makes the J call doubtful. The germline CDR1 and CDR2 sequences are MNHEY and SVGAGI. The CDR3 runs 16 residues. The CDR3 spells CASSYSGRYRSYEQYF. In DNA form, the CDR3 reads TGTGCCAGCAGTTACTCGGGCCGCTACCGTTCCTACGAGCAGTACTTC.

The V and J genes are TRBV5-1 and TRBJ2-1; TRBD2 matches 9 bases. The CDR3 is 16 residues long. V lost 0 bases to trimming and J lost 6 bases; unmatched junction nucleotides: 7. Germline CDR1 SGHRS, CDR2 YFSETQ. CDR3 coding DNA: TGCGCCAGCAGCTTGGAATGGGCGGGGGGGGGCAATGAGCAGTTCTTC. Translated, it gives CASSLEWAGGGNEQFF.

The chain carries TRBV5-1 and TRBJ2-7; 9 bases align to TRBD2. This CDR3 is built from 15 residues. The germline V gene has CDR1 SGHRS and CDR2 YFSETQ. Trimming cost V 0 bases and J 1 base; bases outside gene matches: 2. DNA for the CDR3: TGCGCCAGCAGCTTGGCTAGCGGGGCTTCCTACGAGCAGTACTTC. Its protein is CASSLASGASYEQYF.

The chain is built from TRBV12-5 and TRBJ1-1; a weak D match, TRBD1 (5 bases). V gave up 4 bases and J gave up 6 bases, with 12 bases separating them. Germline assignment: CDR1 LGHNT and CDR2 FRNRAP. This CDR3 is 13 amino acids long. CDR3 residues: CASGSQEGAEAFF. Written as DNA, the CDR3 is TGTGCTAGTGGTTCCCAGGAAGGGGCTGAAGCTTTCTTT.

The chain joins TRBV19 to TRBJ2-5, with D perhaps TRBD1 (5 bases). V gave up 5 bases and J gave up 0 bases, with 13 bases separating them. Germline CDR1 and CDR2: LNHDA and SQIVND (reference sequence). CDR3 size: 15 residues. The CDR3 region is CASSLRGHDQETQYF. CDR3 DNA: TGTGCCAGTAGTCTCCGAGGACACGACCAAGAGACCCAGTACTTC.

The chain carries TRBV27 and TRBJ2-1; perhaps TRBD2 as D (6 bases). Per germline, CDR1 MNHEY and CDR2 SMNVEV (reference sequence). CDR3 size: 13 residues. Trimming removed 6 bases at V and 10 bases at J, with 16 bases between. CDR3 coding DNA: TGTGCCAGCAGCCCAGTTCGGGCGGGGGAGCAGTTCTTC. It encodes CASSPVRAGEQFF.

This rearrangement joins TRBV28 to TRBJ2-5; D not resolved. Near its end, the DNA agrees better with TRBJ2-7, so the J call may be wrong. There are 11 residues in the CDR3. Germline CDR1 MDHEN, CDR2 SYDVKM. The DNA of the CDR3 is TGTGCCAGCAGCCTTTACTACGAGCAGTACTTC. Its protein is CASSLYYEQYF.

For the CDR3, the DNA is TGTGCCAGCAGTTTTTTTGGGACAGACTTTAACTATGGCTACACCTTC. It yields the protein CASSFFGTDFNYGYTF. The gene calls are TRBV28 and TRBJ1-2; TRBD1 matches 7 bases. V trimming: 3 bases; J trimming: 1 base; junction bases outside the gene matches: 8. Germline CDR1 MDHEN, CDR2 SYDVKM. The CDR3 extends over 16 amino acids.

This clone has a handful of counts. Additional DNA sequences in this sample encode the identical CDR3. CDR3 coding DNA: TGCAGCGTTGAGGGCCAATCCGATACGCAGTATTTT. As protein: CSVEGQSDTQYF. The rearrangement joins TRBV29-1 to TRBJ2-3; D is unresolved. Looked up from germline, CDR1 is SQVTM and CDR2 is ANQGSEA. The CDR3 is 12 amino acids. The germline V and J ends were trimmed by 3 bases and 6 bases, with 10 bases remaining between them.

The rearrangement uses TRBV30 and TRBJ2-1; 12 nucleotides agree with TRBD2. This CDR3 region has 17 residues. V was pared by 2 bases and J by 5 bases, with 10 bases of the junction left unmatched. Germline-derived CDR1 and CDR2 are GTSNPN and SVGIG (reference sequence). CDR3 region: CAWSRTPTSGSHNEQFF. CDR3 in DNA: TGTGCCTGGAGTCGTACACCGACTAGCGGGAGCCACAATGAGCAGTTCTTC.

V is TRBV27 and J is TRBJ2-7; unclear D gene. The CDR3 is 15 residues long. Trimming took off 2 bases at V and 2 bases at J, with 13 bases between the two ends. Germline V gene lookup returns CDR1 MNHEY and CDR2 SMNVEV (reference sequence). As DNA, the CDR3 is TGTGCCAGCAGTTTAGCGGAGACTCCCACCTACGAGCAGTACTTC. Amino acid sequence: CASSLAETPTYEQYF.